This TCR beta chain originates from a study of Graves' ophthalmopathy and Graves' hyperthyroidism. Excluded were patients with other autoimmune diseases, uncontrolled infections, pregnancy or lactation. The CDR3 is 15 amino acids. CDR1 and CDR2 from the germline V gene are SGHRS and YFSETQ. Trimming cost V 0 bases and J 2 bases; bases outside gene matches: 4. Amplification of TCR beta CDR3 regions used RNA transcripts. Second-round multiplex PCR followed a first-round RT-PCR using HTBI primers. In TCRdb, the multiplex PCR reads were re-called with MiXCR into one record per CDR3 protein. Of about 400,000 distinct CDR3 sequences in the sample, roughly 21% were seen once. This clonotype was counted many times.

Material: peripheral blood. The chain couples TRBV5-1 to TRBJ2-7; 8 bases are a match to TRBD1. This sequence was found in a young woman with stable Graves' hyperthyroidism. The CDR3 protein is CASSLVGTGTYEQYF. In nucleotides, the CDR3 is TGCGCCAGCAGCTTGGTCGGGACAGGAACCTACGAGCAGTACTTC.